The present entry profiles one TCR beta chain with its context. These data come from a study of control samples from healthy donors and cancer patients. The repertoire was sequenced with immunoSEQ multiplex PCR; TCRdb's copy has only in-frame clones and lacks some. The table includes 40,000 or so clones, approximately 82% detected once. This CDR3 region has 16 residues. With V trimmed by 6 bases and J by 1 base, 11 bases remained unmatched. From germline, CDR1 is ENHRY and CDR2 SYGVKD. The sequenced material came from PBMCs. This chain links TRBV10-3 with TRBJ2-5; 7 bases are shared with TRBD1. The sequence was obtained from a woman aged 60 to 75 with lung cancer. The CDR3 here is CAIRSFGTDLQETQYF. The CDR3, as DNA: TGTGCCATCAGATCTTTCGGGACAGATCTCCAAGAGACCCAGTACTTC.